A single sample gave rise to the 20 T cell receptor beta chains below, sequenced in a study of blood T cell repertoires in COVID-19. Some clones are missing from TCRdb's copy, which holds only in-frame ones; the method was immunoSEQ multiplex PCR. The data hold 50,000 or so clones, with 90% observed a single time. The material sequenced was peripheral blood. The receptor source for this set is a woman at least 80 years old with acute or convalescent COVID-19.

This sequence joins TRBV5-1 and TRBJ1-1; TRBD1 matches at 9 bases. The junction had 11 bases not matched to a gene; V was cut back by 3 bases and J by 11 bases. The CDR3 totals 14 residues. CDR1 SGHRS and CDR2 YFSETQ come from the germline V gene. This chain's CDR3 is CASSSVPGQGTAFF. DNA of the CDR3: TGCGCCAGCAGCTCCGTCCCGGGACAGGGAACGGCTTTCTTT. Filled out from reference TRBV5-1 and TRBJ1-1, the complete variable domain reads KAGVTQTPRYLIKTRGQQVTLSCSPISGHRSVSWYQQTPGQGLQFLFEYFSETQRNKGNFPGRFSGRQFSNSRSEMNVSTLELGDSALYLCASSSVPGQGTAFFGQGTRLTVV.

This rearrangement joins TRBV19 to TRBJ2-5, with D maybe TRBD2 (5 bases). Trimming cost V 1 base and J 5 bases, with 5 bases left between them. The germline V gene encodes CDR1 LNHDA and CDR2 SQIVND (reference sequence). The CDR3 has 12 residues. Here the CDR3 DNA reads TGTGCCAGTAGTATAGCGGGGGAGACCCAGTACTTC. Amino acids: CASSIAGETQYF. The whole variable domain, remainder taken from reference TRBV19 and TRBJ2-5, is DGGITQSPKYLFRKEGQNVTLSCEQNLNHDAMYWYRQDPGQGLRLIYYSQIVNDFQKGDIAEGYSVSREKKESFPLTVTSAQKNPTAFYLCASSIAGETQYFGPGTRLLVL.

V is TRBV7-9 and J is TRBJ1-1; D uncertain. Germline V CDR1 and CDR2: SEHNR, FQNEAQ (reference sequence). The V end was cut by 1 base, the J end by 5 bases, with 11 bases between. The CDR3 extends over 14 amino acids. CDR3 amino acids: CASSLVLVGTEAFF. The CDR3 DNA sequence: TGTGCCAGCAGCTTAGTCCTGGTCGGGACTGAAGCTTTCTTT.

The chain couples TRBV10-3 to TRBJ1-5; tentatively, D is TRBD1 (6 bases). V was trimmed by 5 bases and J by 11 bases, leaving 16 bases between them. Germline V lookup: CDR1 ENHRY, CDR2 SYGVKD. The CDR3 contains 13 residues. CDR3 nucleotides: TGTGCCATCAGTTCAGACAGGTTCAAGTCCCAGCATTTT. It translates to CAISSDRFKSQHF.

This sequence joins TRBV7-8 and TRBJ1-6; a possible D gene is TRBD1 (6 bases). With 1 base removed from V and 7 bases from J, the gap between germline ends came to 11 bases. CDR1 SGHVS and CDR2 FQNEAQ come from the germline V gene. The CDR3 covers 15 residues. The CDR3 here is CASSLEGGQNSPLHF. CDR3 nucleotides: TGTGCCAGCAGCTTAGAAGGAGGACAGAATTCACCCCTCCACTTT.

The CDR3 loop is CASSPSNSGRGEVEQFF. Written as DNA, the CDR3 is TGTGCCAGCTCACCGAGCAATAGCGGGAGAGGGGAGGTTGAGCAGTTCTTC. J is TRBJ2-1 and V is TRBV18; 9 bases match TRBD2. This CDR3 has 17 amino acids. Germline trimming cut 3 bases from V and 9 bases from J; bases unmatched to any gene: 15. CDR1 KGHSH and CDR2 LQKENI come from the germline V gene.

J is TRBJ1-1 and V is TRBV11-1; D may be TRBD1 (5 bases). Trimming took off 8 bases at V and 1 base at J, with 11 bases between the two ends. The CDR3 extends over 13 amino acids. Germline assignment: CDR1 SGHAT and CDR2 FQDESV (reference sequence). This CDR3 reads CASAPQGNTEAFF. The CDR3 DNA is TGTGCCAGCGCCCCCCAGGGGAACACTGAAGCTTTCTTT.

V and J are TRBV18 and TRBJ1-4; TRBD1 is a possible D gene (5 bases). This CDR3 contains 12 residues. CDR1 is KGHSH, CDR2 LQKENI, per germline. Trimming removed 1 base from V and 14 bases from J, with 11 bases in between. As DNA, the CDR3 is TGTGCCAGCTCACCACAAGGGAGGGGTCTGTTTTTT. Its translation: CASSPQGRGLFF.

This clone was recorded once. The genes are TRBV6-5 and TRBJ2-7, with 10 positions matching TRBD1. CDR1 and CDR2 from the germline V gene are MNHEY and SVGAGI. The trim removed 5 bases at V and 3 bases at J, leaving 7 bases unmatched. This CDR3 has 15 residues. The CDR3 spells CASSKTGTGVYEQYF. DNA of the CDR3: TGTGCCAGCAGTAAAACCGGGACAGGGGTCTACGAGCAGTACTTC.

This clone is a singleton in its sample. The chain uses TRBV7-8 and TRBJ2-7; 16 bases align to TRBD2. Germline CDR1 reads SGHVS; CDR2 reads FQNEAQ. The CDR3 is made up of 17 amino acids. V gave up 5 bases and J gave up 4 bases; unmatched junction bases: 8. The CDR3 spells CASSDAGTSGRGYEQYF. The CDR3 nucleotides are TGTGCCAGCAGCGACGCCGGGACTAGCGGGAGGGGGTACGAGCAGTACTTC.

The chain employs TRBV9 and TRBJ1-3; TRBD1 matches at 7 bases. The V segment lost 4 bases and the J segment 4 bases; nucleotides outside the gene matches: 8. The germline V gene encodes CDR1 SGDLS and CDR2 YYNGEE. The CDR3 sequence is 15 residues long. Here the CDR3 DNA reads TGTGCCAGCAGCTCCCGACAGGGAGGAGGAAACACCATATATTTT. Protein sequence: CASSSRQGGGNTIYF.

This chain joins TRBV7-9 and TRBJ1-4, with TRBD1 matching over 7 bases. Unmatched junction bases numbered 11, after V lost 5 bases and J lost 8 bases. The CDR3 sequence is 15 residues long. Germline CDR1 reads SEHNR; CDR2 reads FQNEAQ (reference sequence). For the CDR3, the DNA is TGTGCCAGCAGCCGACCACTTGACAGGGAAGAAAAACTGTTTTTT. This encodes CASSRPLDREEKLFF.

The rearrangement joins TRBV5-1 to TRBJ2-1; 7 bases match TRBD2. Per germline, CDR1 SGHRS and CDR2 YFSETQ. The CDR3 sequence is 13 residues long. V was clipped by 3 bases and J by 6 bases; unmatched bases: 3. The CDR3 region has the DNA TGCGCCAGCAGCTACCCGGGGGGCAATGAGCAGTTCTTC. Residues: CASSYPGGNEQFF.

The chain couples TRBV5-1 to TRBJ2-2; D might be TRBD2 (6 bases). CDR3 length: 16 residues. CDR1 and CDR2 (germline): SGHRS, YFSETQ. Trimming left V 0 bases short and J 1 base short, with 10 bases between. CDR3 sequence (DNA): TGCGCCAGCAGCTTGGGGGCTAGCGAGAACACCGGGGAGCTGTTTTTT. Translated, it gives CASSLGASENTGELFF.

This sequence joins TRBV4-2 and TRBJ1-5; 7 bases are a match to TRBD1. CDR3 length equals 17 residues. CDR1 is LGHNA, CDR2 YNFKEQ, per germline. V shed 0 bases, J shed 3 bases, and the junction held 8 bases outside the gene matches. CDR3 sequence (DNA): TGTGCCAGCAGCCAAGAAGTTCAGGGACAGACCAATCAGCCCCAGCATTTT. It codes for CASSQEVQGQTNQPQHF.

The chain links TRBV27 to TRBJ2-7, with TRBD2 matching 10 bases. This CDR3 is 15 amino acids long. V lost 5 bases and J lost 4; bases outside the gene matches: 8. Looked up from germline, CDR1 is MNHEY and CDR2 is SMNVEV (reference sequence). DNA for the CDR3: TGTGCCAGCAGTATCTCTAGCGGGAGTTGGTACGAGCAGTACTTC. Amino acids: CASSISSGSWYEQYF.

This clone was detected only a few times. The CDR3 region has the DNA TGTGCCAGCAGCAGGGACAGTTCCTACGAGCAGTACTTC. Its protein is CASSRDSSYEQYF. This chain uses TRBV7-8 with TRBJ2-7; 7 bases are shared with TRBD1. Germline V gene data show CDR1 as SGHVS and CDR2 as FQNEAQ. Trimming took 5 bases from V and 1 from J; bases not matched to a gene: 2. The CDR3 runs 13 residues. The full variable domain, its missing parts supplied by reference TRBV7-8 and TRBJ2-7, is GAGVSQSPRYKVAKRGQDVALRCDPISGHVSLFWYQQALGQGPEFLTYFQNEAQLDKSGLPSDRFFAERPEGSVSTLKIQRTQQEDSAVYLCASSRDSSYEQYFGPGTRLTVT.

The genes are TRBV7-9 and TRBJ1-1; D unclear. Trimming pared 2 bases from V and 4 bases from J, leaving 8 bases between. CDR1 is SEHNR and CDR2 is FQNEAQ in the germline V gene (reference sequence). The CDR3 is 13 residues long. The CDR3 region has the DNA TGTGCCAGCAGCTTATCAGCGCCCACTGAAGCTTTCTTT. The encoded protein is CASSLSAPTEAFF.

The rearrangement uses TRBV11-2 and TRBJ1-4; 7 positions agree with TRBD1. Per the germline V gene, CDR1 is SGHAT and CDR2 is FQNNGV. The CDR3 is 17 amino acids. V trimming: 1 base; J trimming: 4 bases; junction bases outside the gene matches: 9. In nucleotides, the CDR3 is TGTGCCAGCAGCTTAGCTCCCAGAAGGGGGCTTAATGAAAAACTGTTTTTT. Its protein product is CASSLAPRRGLNEKLFF.

The count of this clone is one. V is TRBV18 and J is TRBJ1-1; maybe TRBD1 (6 bases). The germline CDR1 and CDR2 sequences are KGHSH and LQKENI. This CDR3 region has 15 residues. V was cut by 3 bases and J by 5 bases, with 16 bases left in between. CDR3 coding DNA: TGTGCCAGCTCACCGGGGACATCGAAAGGGACTGAAGCTTTCTTT. Its translation is CASSPGTSKGTEAFF.